What follows are 21 T cell receptor beta chains derived from one specimen sequenced in a study of cytomegalovirus exposure and HLA in healthy donors. The study ran its PCR with 60 Vbeta and 13 Jbeta primers. Assay: immunoSEQ multiplex PCR; the TCRdb copy retains only in-frame clones and omits some. The sample contains roughly 180,000 clones, 79% of which appear only once. Sequencing was performed on PBMCs. The receptors derive from a girl between 10 and 17 years old in good health and CMV-seropositive.

The CDR3 DNA follows: TGCGCCAGCAGCCAAGGGACAGCGATCTACGAGCAGTACTTC. Translation: CASSQGTAIYEQYF. The V and J genes are TRBV4-1 and TRBJ2-5; maybe TRBD1 (6 bases). The end of the DNA is better explained by TRBJ2-7, so the J call may be wrong. Germline CDR1 and CDR2: MGHRA and YSYEKL. The CDR3 runs to 14 residues.

The chain combines TRBV11-2 with TRBJ2-2, with 11 bases matching TRBD2. Looked up from germline, CDR1 is SGHAT and CDR2 is FQNNGV. V lost 7 bases and J lost 8; bases outside the gene matches: 6. The CDR3 extends over 14 amino acids. CDR3: CASNTLAGVGELFF. DNA for the CDR3: TGTGCCAGCAACACACTAGCGGGGGTGGGGGAGCTGTTTTTT.

The chain joins TRBV5-6 to TRBJ2-5; D not resolved. V was shortened by 5 bases and J by 0 bases, with 14 bases between the two germline ends. Germline lookup yields CDR1 SGHDT and CDR2 YYEEEE. This CDR3 is built from 15 residues. The CDR3 protein is CASSTIDSYQETQYF. DNA for the CDR3: TGTGCCAGCAGTACAATCGACTCGTACCAAGAGACCCAGTACTTC.

This clone was counted once. This CDR3 is CASSEPAGQTEAFF. The CDR3 DNA reads as TGTGCCAGCAGCGAACCGGCCGGACAGACTGAAGCTTTCTTT. J is TRBJ1-1 and V is TRBV7-2; possibly TRBD1 for D (6 bases). With 5 bases removed from V and 5 bases from J, the gap between germline ends came to 15 bases. This CDR3 is built from 14 residues. Germline V lookup: CDR1 SGHTA, CDR2 FQGNSA. Supplemented by reference TRBV7-2 and TRBJ1-1, the full variable domain reads GAGVSQSPSNKVTEKGKDVELRCDPISGHTALYWYRQSLGQGLEFLIYFQGNSAPDKSGLPSDRFSAERTGGSVSTLTIQRTQQEDSAVYLCASSEPAGQTEAFFGQGTRLTVV.

The chain couples TRBV19 to TRBJ1-2; no clear D gene. V shed 5 bases and J shed 3 bases, with 10 bases lying between them. This CDR3 has 13 residues. The germline gives CDR1 LNHDA, CDR2 SQIVND (reference sequence). CDR3 bases: TGTGCCAGTAGTGTCCAGGTATACTATGGCTACACCTTC. Translated, it gives CASSVQVYYGYTF.

The rearrangement uses TRBV19 and TRBJ1-4; the match to TRBD1 covers 11 bases. Germline-derived CDR1 and CDR2 are LNHDA and SQIVND (reference sequence). The CDR3 covers 15 residues. Trimming at V came to 7 bases and at J to 4 bases, leaving 5 bases not matched to a gene. CDR3 sequence reads: CASTDRGRSNEKLFF. The CDR3 DNA reads as TGTGCCAGTACGGACAGGGGGCGGAGTAATGAAAAACTGTTTTTT.

This clone showed up just a few times. This chain connects TRBV9 to TRBJ2-1, with TRBD2 identical over 11 bases. After removal of 3 bases from V and 7 bases from J, the junction contained 3 bases not matched to a gene. The CDR3 has 14 amino acids. Germline lookup yields CDR1 SGDLS and CDR2 YYNGEE. The CDR3 reads CASSGGTSGNEQFF. As DNA, the CDR3 is TGTGCCAGCAGCGGCGGGACTAGCGGTAATGAGCAGTTCTTC.

J is TRBJ2-7 and V is TRBV5-1, with D tentatively TRBD2 (6 bases). CDR1 SGHRS and CDR2 YFSETQ come from the germline V gene. The V end was cut by 1 base, the J end by 0 bases, with 8 bases between. The CDR3 spans 14 residues. The CDR3 region has the DNA TGCGCCAGCAGCTTGACGGGAGACTCCTACGAGCAGTACTTC. As protein: CASSLTGDSYEQYF. The full variable domain, its missing parts supplied by reference TRBV5-1 and TRBJ2-7, is KAGVTQTPRYLIKTRGQQVTLSCSPISGHRSVSWYQQTPGQGLQFLFEYFSETQRNKGNFPGRFSGRQFSNSRSEMNVSTLELGDSALYLCASSLTGDSYEQYFGPGTRLTVT.

This clone occurred a few times. This sequence joins TRBV5-1 and TRBJ2-3; D might be TRBD2 (5 bases). V lost 0 bases and J lost 3, with 8 bases in between. This CDR3 is built from 14 residues. Germline V gene sequence: CDR1 SGHRS, CDR2 YFSETQ. The DNA of the CDR3 is TGCGCCAGCAGCTTGGAAAGGACTACAGATACGCAGTATTTT. This codes for CASSLERTTDTQYF. Filled out from reference TRBV5-1 and TRBJ2-3, the complete variable domain reads KAGVTQTPRYLIKTRGQQVTLSCSPISGHRSVSWYQQTPGQGLQFLFEYFSETQRNKGNFPGRFSGRQFSNSRSEMNVSTLELGDSALYLCASSLERTTDTQYFGPGTRLTVL.

A single count supports this clone. The chain joins TRBV11-2 to TRBJ1-1, with D tentatively TRBD1 (6 bases). The ends were cut back, 5 bases at V and 1 base at J, with 11 bases in the middle. The CDR3 is 14 residues long. The germline CDR1 and CDR2 sequences are SGHAT and FQNNGV. CDR3 in DNA: TGTGCCAGCAGCCAGCTGACAGGGAACACTGAAGCTTTCTTT. Protein sequence: CASSQLTGNTEAFF.

This chain connects TRBV5-1 to TRBJ2-5; perhaps TRBD1 as D (6 bases). V dropped 0 bases and J dropped 1 base, with 10 bases sitting between them. There are 15 residues in the CDR3. CDR1 is SGHRS and CDR2 is YFSETQ in the germline V gene. CDR3: CASSLGGDTQETQYF. Here the CDR3 DNA reads TGCGCCAGCAGCTTGGGAGGGGACACCCAAGAGACCCAGTACTTC.

The rearrangement joins TRBV4-1 to TRBJ1-6; D unresolved. The V and J ends lost 3 bases and 6 bases respectively, with 12 bases between them. This CDR3 contains 15 residues. Germline V gene lookup returns CDR1 MGHRA and CDR2 YSYEKL. For the CDR3, the DNA is TGCGCCAGCAGCCACCCCGAGGGCGGTAATTCACCCCTCCACTTT. The encoded protein is CASSHPEGGNSPLHF.

This sequence joins TRBV19 and TRBJ1-4, with D hard to call. Trimming stripped 5 bases from V and 12 bases from J, with 13 bases between. This CDR3 has 12 residues. The germline V gene encodes CDR1 LNHDA and CDR2 SQIVND (reference sequence). CDR3 sequence (DNA): TGTGCCAGTAGTGGGGAAGCGGTCCAACTGTTTTTT. Translation: CASSGEAVQLFF.

V and J are TRBV6-5 and TRBJ2-7, with 8 nucleotides matching TRBD2. V lost 6 bases and J lost 5; bases outside the gene matches: 6. Per germline, CDR1 MNHEY and CDR2 SVGAGI. This CDR3 contains 13 residues. In DNA form, the CDR3 reads TGTGCCAGCAGCCACGGGACTAGTCACGAGCAGTACTTC. Protein: CASSHGTSHEQYF.

This sequence joins TRBV6-5 and TRBJ2-5, with D unclear. This CDR3 is 10 amino acids long. V gave up 8 bases and J gave up 7 bases, with 8 bases separating them. CDR1 is MNHEY, CDR2 SVGAGI, per germline. CDR3 bases: TGTGCCAGCGGTAGAGGGACCCAGTACTTC. This sequence encodes CASGRGTQYF.

This clone turned up a few times. The rearrangement uses TRBV4-1 and TRBJ2-5; D possibly corresponds to TRBD2 (6 bases). Trimming stripped 5 bases from V and 5 bases from J, with 18 bases between. CDR3 length equals 15 residues. CDR1 MGHRA and CDR2 YSYEKL come from the germline V gene. The CDR3 here is CASSYLTKGGETQYF. CDR3 nucleotides: TGCGCCAGCAGCTACCTCACGAAGGGAGGTGAGACCCAGTACTTC.

The V call is TRBV6-5, the J call TRBJ2-5; D might be TRBD1 (6 bases). Trimming took off 2 bases at V and 1 base at J, with 11 bases between the two ends. CDR1 is MNHEY and CDR2 is SVGAGI in the germline V gene. The CDR3 sequence is 15 residues long. The CDR3 DNA sequence: TGTGCCAGCAGTTACGGCCAGGGGACCCAAGAGACCCAGTACTTC. It translates to CASSYGQGTQETQYF.

The CDR3 spells CASSSPYSPLHF. The CDR3 DNA is TGTGCCAGCAGTTCCCCCTACTCACCCCTCCACTTT. The rearrangement links TRBV27 to TRBJ1-6, with D unclear. The CDR3 loop spans 12 amino acids. Germline-derived CDR1 and CDR2 are MNHEY and SMNVEV (reference sequence). V gave up 4 bases and J gave up 10 bases, with 8 bases separating them.

The J gene is TRBJ2-1, the V gene TRBV7-9; unclear D gene. Germline V gene lookup returns CDR1 SEHNR and CDR2 FQNEAQ (reference sequence). The CDR3 extends over 14 amino acids. The germline V and J ends were trimmed by 5 bases and 7 bases, with 15 bases remaining between them. The CDR3 DNA sequence: TGTGCCAGCAGCCGAACAGCCTCATTGAATGAGCAGTTCTTC. This encodes CASSRTASLNEQFF.

V usage is TRBV7-8 and J usage is TRBJ1-2; 8 nucleotides match TRBD1. Looked up from germline, CDR1 is SGHVS and CDR2 is FQNEAQ. The CDR3 is 20 amino acids. V dropped 1 base and J dropped 0; count of bases not matched to a gene: 16. CDR3 nucleotide sequence: TGTGCCAGCAGCTTAGTTCGCCGCAGGGGGCGACACCTCCCTAACTATGGCTACACCTTC. It encodes CASSLVRRRGRHLPNYGYTF.

The chain couples TRBV30 to TRBJ2-5, with D uncertain. Trimming left V 1 base short and J 5 bases short, with 8 bases between. Per the germline V gene, CDR1 is GTSNPN and CDR2 is SVGIG (reference sequence). This CDR3 contains 12 residues. The DNA for the CDR3 is TGTGCCTGGAGTGGGGTCGGGGAGACCCAGTACTTC. Protein: CAWSGVGETQYF.